This entry lists 28 T cell receptor beta chains sequenced from one sample in a study of blood T cell repertoires in COVID-19. Sequenced by immunoSEQ multiplex PCR; TCRdb stores in-frame clones only, minus some. The sample records 300,000 or so clones, more than 70% being singletons. What was sequenced was peripheral blood. The receptor set was obtained from a woman aged 45-65 years who had recovered from COVID-19.

The V and J genes are TRBV28 and TRBJ1-3; 7 positions match TRBD1. CDR1 is MDHEN, CDR2 SYDVKM, per germline. The CDR3 loop spans 13 amino acids. J lost 7 bases, V lost 5 bases, and 5 bases had no gene match. The CDR3 spells CASSRQGTNTIYF. The CDR3 bases are TGTGCCAGCAGTCGACAGGGTACGAACACCATATATTTT.

This chain connects TRBV7-2 to TRBJ1-6; D is perhaps TRBD1 (5 bases). V lost 0 bases, J lost 8 bases, and 14 bases lay in between. CDR1 is SGHTA, CDR2 FQGNSA, per germline. This CDR3 has 16 residues. The CDR3 DNA follows: TGTGCCAGCAGCTTAGCGCTTACAGGATGGGATTCACCCCTCCACTTT. It is translated as CASSLALTGWDSPLHF.

This chain connects TRBV28 to TRBJ2-7, with TRBD2 matching 7 bases. Germline CDR1 and CDR2: MDHEN and SYDVKM. This CDR3 is 14 amino acids long. V dropped 3 bases and J dropped 4; count of bases not matched to a gene: 6. CDR3 nucleotides: TGTGCCAGCAGTTTGTTTGGGGGGGTGTACGAGCAGTACTTC. Its translation: CASSLFGGVYEQYF.

The CDR3 coding sequence is TGTGCCAGCAGTGAATTTGGGCAGCGGGGGGCCCAGTACTTC. As protein: CASSEFGQRGAQYF. The V call is TRBV25-1, the J call TRBJ2-5, with 9 bases matching TRBD2. V shed 1 base, J shed 9 bases, and the junction held 6 bases outside the gene matches. This CDR3 contains 14 residues. Germline V CDR1 and CDR2: MGHDK, SYGVNS.

The chain couples TRBV2 to TRBJ2-5, with D uncertain. The CDR3 consists of 12 residues. The germline V and J ends were trimmed by 8 bases and 3 bases, with 10 bases remaining between them. CDR1 SNHLY and CDR2 FYNNEI come from the germline V gene. The CDR3 here is CASFREKETQYF. CDR3 DNA sequence: TGTGCCAGCTTTCGCGAGAAAGAGACCCAGTACTTC.

The chain carries TRBV9 and TRBJ2-5; 10 positions agree with TRBD2. The length of the CDR3 is 16 residues. Germline-derived CDR1 and CDR2 are SGDLS and YYNGEE. With 4 bases clipped from V and 5 bases from J, the junction kept 11 bases outside the gene matches. In nucleotides, the CDR3 is TGTGCCAGCAGCTTGGGGTGGAGCGGGAGGGAGGAGACCCAGTACTTC. Amino acids: CASSLGWSGREETQYF. Looking up the rest from reference TRBV9 and TRBJ2-5 gives the full variable domain: DSGVTQTPKHLITATGQRVTLRCSPRSGDLSVYWYQQSLDQGLQFLIQYYNGEERAKGNILERFSAQQFPDLHSELNLSSLELGDSALYFCASSLGWSGREETQYFGPGTRLLVL.

V and J are TRBV15 and TRBJ2-7, with D perhaps matching TRBD2 (5 bases). The germline gives CDR1 LNHNV, CDR2 YYDKDF (reference sequence). The CDR3 is 12 amino acids. With 5 bases removed from V and 6 bases from J, the gap between germline ends came to 11 bases. The CDR3 loop is CATSPTGFEQYF. The CDR3 DNA reads as TGTGCCACCAGCCCCACGGGGTTCGAGCAGTACTTC.

This chain links TRBV18 with TRBJ1-2; D perhaps matches TRBD1 (5 bases). The V and J ends lost 0 bases and 7 bases respectively, with 18 bases between them. The CDR3 has 16 amino acids. Germline V CDR1 and CDR2: KGHSH, LQKENI. This chain's CDR3 is CASSPPYDSRRGGYTF. Written as DNA, the CDR3 is TGTGCCAGCTCACCACCATACGACAGCCGTAGGGGTGGCTACACCTTC.

This sequence joins TRBV7-2 and TRBJ2-7; TRBD2 is a possible D gene (6 bases). Germline CDR1 is SGHTA and CDR2 is FQGNSA. The CDR3 has 14 residues. The ends were cut back, 1 base at V and 2 bases at J, with 9 bases in the middle. Written as DNA, the CDR3 is TGTGCCAGCAGCTTAGGGTCTAGCGCCTACGAGCAGTACTTC. Translation gives CASSLGSSAYEQYF.

The V gene is TRBV29-1, the J gene TRBJ2-5, with TRBD2 matching over 9 bases. The J segment lost 4 bases and the V segment lost 3 bases, leaving 6 bases of the junction unmatched. Germline V gives CDR1 SQVTM, CDR2 ANQGSEA. The CDR3 extends over 14 amino acids. The CDR3 DNA is TGCAGCGTTGAGGTTGCGGGAGGGGGAGAGACCCAGTACTTC. It encodes CSVEVAGGGETQYF. The whole variable domain, remainder taken from reference TRBV29-1 and TRBJ2-5, is SAVISQKPSRDICQRGTSLTIQCQVDSQVTMMFWYRQQPGQSLTLIATANQGSEATYESGFVIDKFPISRPNLTFSTLTVSNMSPEDSSIYLCSVEVAGGGETQYFGPGTRLLVL.

The CDR3 loop reads CASRRGGSSGYTF. In nucleotides, the CDR3 is TGTGCCAGCAGACGGGGGGGTTCGAGCGGCTACACCTTC. The V gene is TRBV12-3 or TRBV12-4, the J gene TRBJ1-2; maybe TRBD1 (5 bases). Trimming pared 6 bases from V and 8 bases from J, leaving 16 bases between. The CDR3 runs to 13 residues.

The J gene is TRBJ2-1, the V gene TRBV11-3; the match to TRBD2 covers 8 bases. From germline, CDR1 is SGHNT and CDR2 YENEEA. Trimming at V came to 2 bases and at J to 0 bases, leaving 0 bases not matched to a gene. CDR3 size: 15 residues. The CDR3 region has the DNA TGTGCCAGCAGCTTACGGGGGGGCTCCTACAATGAGCAGTTCTTC. It translates to CASSLRGGSYNEQFF.

CDR3 nucleotide sequence: TGTGCCAGCTATGGGGCTACCGAGCAGTACTTC. Its protein product is CASYGATEQYF. The chain has TRBV6-6 and TRBJ2-7; a weak D match, TRBD1 (5 bases). CDR3 length: 11 residues. V was clipped by 8 bases and J by 6 bases, with 11 bases between them. CDR1 and CDR2 (germline): MNHNY, SVGAGI (reference sequence).

This clone was seen only once. This rearrangement joins TRBV28 to TRBJ1-6, with D uncertain. CDR3 size: 13 residues. Germline lookup yields CDR1 MDHEN and CDR2 SYDVKM. The V gene lost 3 bases and the J gene lost 7 bases, with 7 bases spanning the gap. The CDR3 sequence is CASSFYANSPLHF. The CDR3 nucleotides read TGTGCCAGCAGTTTCTACGCGAATTCACCCCTCCACTTT.

The chain's CDR3 is CASRPGGTRANTGELFF. Written as DNA, the CDR3 is TGTGCCAGTAGGCCAGGGGGGACTCGGGCGAACACCGGGGAGCTGTTTTTT. This chain joins TRBV19 and TRBJ2-2; tentatively, D is TRBD1 (7 bases). The length of the CDR3 is 17 residues. Trimming pared 6 bases from V and 0 bases from J, leaving 17 bases between. Germline V gene lookup returns CDR1 LNHDA and CDR2 SQIVND (reference sequence).

The V and J genes are TRBV4-1 and TRBJ2-1, with D hard to call. V was shortened by 2 bases and J by 0 bases, with 11 bases between the two germline ends. The CDR3 has 16 residues. CDR1 MGHRA and CDR2 YSYEKL come from the germline V gene. The CDR3 reads CASSQSFSSSYNEQFF. The CDR3 nucleotides are TGCGCCAGCAGCCAATCTTTCTCGAGCTCCTACAATGAGCAGTTCTTC.

The gene calls are TRBV5-1 and TRBJ2-5; D is perhaps TRBD2 (6 bases). CDR1 SGHRS and CDR2 YFSETQ come from the germline V gene. The CDR3 spans 15 residues. V was clipped by 0 bases and J by 0 bases, with 9 bases between them. In nucleotides, the CDR3 is TGCGCCAGCAGCTTGGGGACTACCCACCAAGAGACCCAGTACTTC. It translates to CASSLGTTHQETQYF.

This clone was recorded once. The chain couples TRBV6-5 to TRBJ1-1; 7 positions match TRBD1. Germline CDR1 MNHEY, CDR2 SVGAGI. CDR3 length: 15 amino acids. J gave up 4 bases and V 6 bases, and 11 bases lay outside the gene matches. CDR3 in DNA: TGTGCCAGCAGAGCTCGACAGGGAGGCGCCACTGAAGCTTTCTTT. Amino acids: CASRARQGGATEAFF.

The chain uses TRBV28 and TRBJ1-2; 7 bases match TRBD1. The trim removed 10 bases at V and 5 bases at J, leaving 13 bases unmatched. The CDR3 sequence is 14 residues long. Germline V gives CDR1 MDHEN, CDR2 SYDVKM. CDR3 DNA sequence: TGTGCCACCCTCTGGGGGACAGATATTTATGGCTACACCTTC. It codes for CATLWGTDIYGYTF.

The rearrangement joins TRBV28 to TRBJ2-7, with 8 nucleotides matching TRBD1. Germline CDR1 MDHEN, CDR2 SYDVKM. The CDR3 covers 13 residues. The V and J ends lost 3 bases and 7 bases, in that order; junction bases with no gene match: 5. The CDR3 DNA is TGTGCCAGCAGTTTCCCAGGGGGCAGGGAGCAGTACTTC. Residues: CASSFPGGREQYF.

This rearrangement joins TRBV28 to TRBJ1-5; tentative D call: TRBD1 (6 bases). The ends were cut back, 2 bases at V and 4 bases at J, with 15 bases in the middle. The CDR3 covers 16 residues. Germline V gene data show CDR1 as MDHEN and CDR2 as SYDVKM. For the CDR3, the DNA is TGTGCCAGCAGTTTAGCGGACAGCAGGAGGAATCAGCCCCAGCATTTT. It specifies CASSLADSRRNQPQHF.

The chain has TRBV18 and TRBJ2-3, with D possibly matching TRBD2 (5 bases). The CDR3 extends over 18 amino acids. Between the trimmed V and J ends, which lost 2 bases and 4 bases, there was a span of 22 bases. Germline V gives CDR1 KGHSH, CDR2 LQKENI. The CDR3 spells CASSPIRGSPAGADTQYF. CDR3 coding DNA: TGTGCCAGCTCACCAATACGAGGCTCGCCGGCCGGGGCAGATACGCAGTATTTT.

J is TRBJ1-1 and V is TRBV21-1; the DNA was not used to check the table's D call, TRBD1. TRBV21-1 is annotated as a pseudogene. CDR3 size: 16 residues. The CDR3: CASSTIRGRGYTEAFF. The CDR3 DNA reads as TGTGCCAGCAGCACAATCAGGGGGCGCGGGTACACTGAAGCTTTCTTT.

The rearrangement joins TRBV30 to TRBJ1-1; D ambiguous. Trimming pared 0 bases from V and 8 bases from J, leaving 7 bases between. CDR3 length: 11 residues. From germline, CDR1 is GTSNPN and CDR2 SVGIG (reference sequence). The CDR3 region is CAWSVRSEAFF. CDR3 coding DNA: TGTGCCTGGAGTGTACGTAGCGAAGCTTTCTTT.

This clone has only one observation. The J gene is TRBJ2-1, the V gene TRBV19, with TRBD1 matching 9 bases. Germline V gives CDR1 LNHDA, CDR2 SQIVND (reference sequence). After removal of 5 bases from V and 3 bases from J, the junction contained 5 bases not matched to a gene. The CDR3 consists of 15 residues. The CDR3 here is CASSRTGESYNEQFF. In DNA form, the CDR3 reads TGTGCCAGTAGTCGGACAGGGGAGAGCTACAATGAGCAGTTCTTC. Full variable domain (outside the CDR3, taken from reference TRBV19 and TRBJ2-1): DGGITQSPKYLFRKEGQNVTLSCEQNLNHDAMYWYRQDPGQGLRLIYYSQIVNDFQKGDIAEGYSVSREKKESFPLTVTSAQKNPTAFYLCASSRTGESYNEQFFGPGTRLTVL.

The chain joins TRBV6-6 to TRBJ1-5; no clear D. CDR1 and CDR2 (germline): MNHNY, SVGAGI (reference sequence). The V and J ends lost 6 bases and 0 bases respectively, with 12 bases between them. This CDR3 is built from 15 residues. Here the CDR3 reads CASRPTYYSNQPQHF. CDR3 coding DNA: TGTGCCAGCAGACCGACATATTATAGCAATCAGCCCCAGCATTTT.

The chain recombines TRBV5-4 with TRBJ2-2; TRBD2 matches 7 bases. V lost 5 bases and J lost 2; bases outside the gene matches: 9. Germline CDR1 is SGHNT and CDR2 is YYREEE (reference sequence). CDR3 length equals 16 residues. The CDR3 DNA is TGTGCCAGCAGTATTTCGGCTAGCGGCAACACCGGGGAGCTGTTTTTT. Its translation: CASSISASGNTGELFF.

The V gene is TRBV4-1, the J gene TRBJ2-2, with 7 bases lining up with TRBD2. The germline V gene encodes CDR1 MGHRA and CDR2 YSYEKL. The CDR3 runs to 14 residues. Germline trimming cut 4 bases from V and 4 bases from J; bases unmatched to any gene: 3. DNA of the CDR3: TGCGCCAGCAGCCCCCCGGGAGGCACCGGGGAGCTGTTTTTT. Amino acid sequence: CASSPPGGTGELFF.